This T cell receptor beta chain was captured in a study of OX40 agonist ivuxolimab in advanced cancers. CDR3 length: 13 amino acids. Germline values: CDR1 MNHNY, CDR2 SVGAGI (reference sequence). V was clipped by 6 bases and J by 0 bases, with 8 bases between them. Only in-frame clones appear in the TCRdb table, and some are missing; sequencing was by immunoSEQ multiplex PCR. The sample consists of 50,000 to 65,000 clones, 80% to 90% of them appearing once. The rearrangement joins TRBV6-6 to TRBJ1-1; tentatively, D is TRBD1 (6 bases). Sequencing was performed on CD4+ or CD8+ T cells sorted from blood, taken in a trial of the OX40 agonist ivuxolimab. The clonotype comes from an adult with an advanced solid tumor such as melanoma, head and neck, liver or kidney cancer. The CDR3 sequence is CASRGQLNTEAFF. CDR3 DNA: TGTGCCAGCAGGGGACAACTGAACACTGAAGCTTTCTTT.